This entry concerns a single T cell receptor (beta chain). This clonotype was observed a handful of times. This receptor's antigen is unknown. No base qualities exist here, and no much larger clone lies one base off it. This record comes from a study of identical twins (dated by TCRdb to the mid-2010s). The study in broad terms: TCR alpha and beta repertoires from monozygotic twins, unrelated adults of various ages and cord blood were deep-sequenced to test whether fetal clonotypes persist. To rule out contamination, the twin experiments were replicated at different times with different library preparation protocols. Study-level results and caveats: Out-of-frame TCR alpha sequences shared between twins showed an excess of low generation-probability sequences compared with coincidental sharing between unrelated individuals. Fewer insertions were carried by abundant cord blood beta clonotypes; a weaker similar trend was observed in young adult naive repertoires, while no such trend was observed in memory repertoires. Because the same donors could not be followed over many years, conclusions were based on cross-sectional statistical analysis. The excess sharing between twins in beta out-of-frame sequences was weaker because fewer shared sequences reduced the signal-to-noise ratio. Zero-insertion analyses could be partly confounded by invariant T cells such as MAIT and iNKT, although diverse VJ usage argued against such confounding for most clonotypes. In monozygotic twins, out-of-frame TCR alpha sharing was systematically underestimated by recombination models, although the models agreed with sharing between unrelated individuals.

The CDR3, cysteine through phenylalanine, is 16 amino acids long. The retained sequence is limited to the CDR3, 48 bases, with the frame set at the first base. The V and J ends are trimmed by 6 bases and 5 bases, leaving 23 bases between them. CDR1 and CDR2, looked up from the germline V gene (reference sequence), are MNHEY and SMNVEV. Libraries came from 5' RACE. The sequencing machine was an Illumina HiSeq 2000. A universal primer binding site was introduced by template switching, and a unique molecular identifier was present in the final cDNA, enabling accurate counting of TCR cDNA molecules. First-strand cDNA for TCR alpha and beta chains was synthesized from specific primers in the conserved constant-segment region. To control for contamination, every cDNA library carried two barcodes: a SMART-Mk sample barcode plus Illumina barcodes. TruSeq adapter sequences along with Illumina sample barcodes were introduced in two successive PCR steps. The Illumina HiSeq platform was used with custom primers to sequence TCR alpha and beta cDNA libraries. Processing in the source paper ran as follows. MiGEC was used to process raw reads and extract unique molecular identifiers, and MiXCR was used to find CDR3 positions. Recombination models were inferred per individual with the repgenHMM and IGoR tools using an EM algorithm. The tcR package in R was used for shared clonotype analysis, with sharing normalized by the product of cloneset sizes. Out-of-frame nonproductive sequences were analyzed to study raw recombination free of thymic and clonal selection effects. Through fastp at Q25 and MiXCR, TCRdb rebuilt clones from the public reads, retaining in-frame beta chains. Rows matching on CDR3 protein sequence are summarized as one entry with the most common DNA and genes. In this record, the V and J calls reflect TCRdb's handling and not the investigators' own analysis. This sample is represented by approximately 260,000 distinct CDR3 sequences; roughly 8.7% of them were singletons. The biggest ten clones account for 3% of the sample.

Only healthy Caucasian donors were included. The twin cohort consisted of three pairs of female monozygotic twins, all aged about 18 to 29 years. Positive isolation kits from Invitrogen were used to isolate the CD4+ and CD8+ T cell populations. In addition, the sample was reused for a study of yellow fever vaccine responses in identical twins. The second study's authors report: The authors reported that the T cell response to vaccination in identical twins appeared partly convergent and partly personalized. In identical twins, the study followed T cell clones that responded to the vaccine with precision.

Recombination joined TRBV27 with TRBJ2-7; the D gene is possibly TRBD2, with 7 bases matching. The receptor was isolated from a woman younger than 30 in good health. Sequenced sample: CD8+ T cells sorted from blood. The nucleotide sequence reads as follows: TGTGCCAGCAGCCCCTGGGGGGGGCTCACTACCCACGAGCAGTACTTC. This is translated as CASSPWGGLTTHEQYF.